The clone carrying this TCR beta chain was detected many times. Its antigen remains unidentified. The CDR3 totals 14 residues. V was shortened by 3 bases and J by 2 bases, with 9 bases between the two germline ends. Germline CDR1 is SGHTA and CDR2 is FQGNSA. The sample originates from a study of T cell repertoires in cytomegalovirus infection. TCRdb re-derived calls from the reads in MiXCR, one entry per CDR3 protein. Here the sample spans about 360,000 distinct CDR3 sequences, 15% to 20% being singletons. Overall study findings and caveats: Public TCR beta family frequency separated CMV-and-HLA carriers, including in an independent cohort. The study found HLA-C-restricted CMV-specific TCR beta clonotypes dominating the ex vivo response.

The sample comprised PBMCs. The chain recombines TRBV7-2 with TRBJ2-3; TRBD2 is a possible D gene (6 bases). The sequence came from a human donor in good health (CMV status not recorded). Some clones in this sample may be carry-over from other donors' samples. The CDR3 region has the DNA TGTGCCAGCAGCTTGTGGGGGGTCACAGATACGCAGTATTTT. It codes for CASSLWGVTDTQYF.